This TCR beta chain was sequenced in a study of blood T cells in healthy people across ages (dated by TCRdb to the mid-2010s). Study-wide context: In model experiments, roughly one uniquely barcoded TCR beta cDNA molecule per two T cells was captured by template switching. The study measured age-related changes in TCR beta repertoire diversity using deep sequencing normalized with unique cDNA molecular identifiers. Donors were grouped into four age groups: young (average 16 years), middle-aged (around 39), aged (62) and long-lived (around 80). Donors of different ages were randomly distributed across sequencing lanes to avoid experimental bias. The study analyzed two additional independent replicas of 1 million unique cDNA reads from the same blood draw for two donors, one aged 18 to 30 and one aged 80 or older.

The library was prepared using 5' RACE. The sequencing machine was an Illumina HiSeq 2500. The second PCR ran for roughly 6 to 11 cycles and used a J-beta primer mix along with a sample-barcoded 5' primer. A unique molecular identifier was introduced onto each TCR beta cDNA molecule by a template-switch 5' adaptor carrying 12 random nucleotides. Each sample yielded at least 2.5 million CDR3-containing paired-end reads. First-strand cDNA was synthesized from all RNA with the Mint cDNA synthesis kit, primed by a TRBC-specific oligonucleotide. Following uracil-DNA glycosylase treatment, all cDNA underwent a first 18-cycle PCR with the universal primers M1SS and BC2_uni_R. On the authors' methods: Normalization of each sample was performed by random selection of 1 million high-quality reads, each carrying a distinct molecular identifier. Reads sharing molecular identifiers were discarded rather than binned into consensus sequences. MiTCR, run with a Q25 quality threshold and the strictest error-elimination algorithm, handled CDR3 identification, clonotype clustering and error correction. Lower-bound total TCR beta diversity was estimated with a nonparametric unseen species model using Euler transformation. TCRdb itself trimmed the public reads at Q25 with fastp, ran MiXCR and retained productive beta chains. One record per CDR3 amino acid sequence lists the most common genes and DNA. These V and J calls rely on TCRdb rather than the paper's analysis. In this sample the table shows 1.5 million to 2 million distinct CDR3 sequences, roughly 52% of which occur a single time. Clones ranked in the top ten supply 2.1% of the sample.

General conclusions and limits of the study: As age increased, observed TCR beta diversity per million T cells dropped in a roughly linear way, and a significant reduction was already evident by age about 40. Bulk unsorted PBMC profiling prevented conclusive comparison of naive and antigen-experienced compartments. There was a strong correlation between observed TCR beta diversity and the percentage of naive T cells measured by flow cytometry. Compared with the aged group, the long-lived group had more naive CD4+ T cells, fewer expanded clones and increased TCR diversity, a pattern suggesting age selection. Estimates of total diversity based on one million sequenced T cells were considered lower bounds and underestimates. Because donor CMV infection status was unknown, age-related changes in expanded clonotypes were potentially confounded.

Donors were a few dozen systemically healthy Caucasian individuals from Russia aged 6 to 90 years. Approximately 9.7 milliliters of peripheral blood were drawn from each donor into EDTA-treated Vacutainer tubes. Ficoll-Paque density-gradient centrifugation was used to isolate PBMCs, with at least 6.5 million per sample. Total RNA, at least 6 micrograms per sample, was extracted from PBMCs with Trizol reagent. For every donor, flow cytometry on a PBMC aliquot measured the percentage of naive CD45RAhigh/CD27high T cells. This clonotype was seen only a few times. No cognate antigen has been identified for it. One base away there is no much larger clone; base qualities are not given. The receptor's source is a woman in her forties in good health. Sequenced: blood.

In nucleotide form, the sequence is TGTGCCAGCAGTCGGCGTAGGGGGACACAAGAGACCCAGTACTTC. Translated, it gives CASSRRRGTQETQYF. The chain is encoded by TRBV7-9 joined to TRBJ2-5, and the D gene may be TRBD1, 6 bases matching. V loses 6 bases, J loses 2 bases, and the germline ends lie 16 bases apart. Looking up the germline V gene (reference sequence) yields CDR1 SEHNR and CDR2 FQNEAQ. There are 15 amino acids in the CDR3, from cysteine to phenylalanine inclusive. Left in the record is the CDR3 DNA by itself, 45 bases read in frame from the first base.